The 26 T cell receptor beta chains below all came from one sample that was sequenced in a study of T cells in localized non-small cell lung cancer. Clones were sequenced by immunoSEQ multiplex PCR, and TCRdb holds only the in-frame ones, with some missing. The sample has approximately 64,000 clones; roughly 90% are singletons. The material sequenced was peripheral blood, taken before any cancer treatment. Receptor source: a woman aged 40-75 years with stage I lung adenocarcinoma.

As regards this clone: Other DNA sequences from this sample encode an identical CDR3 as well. In DNA form, the CDR3 reads TGTGCCAGTAGTATAAGTGGTAGCAGCTCCTACGAGCAGTACTTC. This encodes CASSISGSSSYEQYF. V gene TRBV19 combines with J gene TRBJ2-7; D is unresolved. CDR1 is LNHDA and CDR2 is SQIVND in the germline V gene (reference sequence). The CDR3 length is 15 residues. Trimming left V 2 bases short and J 0 bases short, with 11 bases between.

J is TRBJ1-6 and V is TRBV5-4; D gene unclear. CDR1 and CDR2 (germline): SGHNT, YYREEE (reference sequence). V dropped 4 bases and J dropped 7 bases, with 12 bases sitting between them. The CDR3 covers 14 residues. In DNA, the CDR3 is TGTGCCAGCAGCCTATTTGACAAGAATTCACCCCTCCACTTT. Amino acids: CASSLFDKNSPLHF.

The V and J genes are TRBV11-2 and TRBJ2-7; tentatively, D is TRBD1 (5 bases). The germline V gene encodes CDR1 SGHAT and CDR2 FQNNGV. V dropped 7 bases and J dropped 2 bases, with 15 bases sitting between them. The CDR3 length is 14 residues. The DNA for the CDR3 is TGTGCCAGCACCAAACAGGAGAGCCCCTACGAGCAGTACTTC. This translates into CASTKQESPYEQYF.

CDR3 residues: CASSAGGANEKLFF. The CDR3 nucleotides are TGCGCCAGTTCCGCGGGGGGAGCTAATGAAAAACTGTTTTTT. The chain uses TRBV5-1 and TRBJ1-4, with D possibly TRBD1 on 5 matching bases. The CDR3 has 14 amino acids. The germline V and J ends were trimmed by 8 bases and 3 bases, with 14 bases remaining between them. Germline V lookup: CDR1 SGHRS, CDR2 YFSETQ.

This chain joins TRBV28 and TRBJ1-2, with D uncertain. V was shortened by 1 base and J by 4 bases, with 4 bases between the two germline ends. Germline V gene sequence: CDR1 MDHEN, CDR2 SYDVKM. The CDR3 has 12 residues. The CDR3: CASSLSRYGYTF. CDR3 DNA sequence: TGTGCCAGCAGTTTATCGCGCTATGGCTACACCTTC.

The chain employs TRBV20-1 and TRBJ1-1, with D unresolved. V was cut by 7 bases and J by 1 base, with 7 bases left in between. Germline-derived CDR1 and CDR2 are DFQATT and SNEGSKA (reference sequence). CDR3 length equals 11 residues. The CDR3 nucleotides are TGCAGTGGGAGGGAGAACACTGAAGCTTTCTTT. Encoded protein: CSGRENTEAFF.

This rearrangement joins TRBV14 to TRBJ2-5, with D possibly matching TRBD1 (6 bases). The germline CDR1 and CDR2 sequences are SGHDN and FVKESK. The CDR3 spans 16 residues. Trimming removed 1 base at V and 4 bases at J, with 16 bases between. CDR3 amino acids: CASSQVGRGSRETQYF. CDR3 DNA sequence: TGTGCCAGCAGCCAAGTCGGCAGGGGATCAAGAGAGACCCAGTACTTC.

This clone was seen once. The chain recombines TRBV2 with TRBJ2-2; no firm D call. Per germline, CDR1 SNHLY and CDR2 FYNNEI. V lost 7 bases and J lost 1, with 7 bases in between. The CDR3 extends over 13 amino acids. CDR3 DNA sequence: TGTGCCAGCAAGGCACAGAACACCGGGGAGCTGTTTTTT. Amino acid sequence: CASKAQNTGELFF.

The CDR3 coding sequence is TGTGCCTGGACTCCACGGGACAGCTACGAGCAGTACTTC. This translates into CAWTPRDSYEQYF. The rearrangement joins TRBV30 to TRBJ2-7; 7 bases align to TRBD1. With V trimmed by 4 bases and J by 3 bases, 6 bases remained unmatched. Germline CDR1 is GTSNPN and CDR2 is SVGIG (reference sequence). This CDR3 region has 13 residues.

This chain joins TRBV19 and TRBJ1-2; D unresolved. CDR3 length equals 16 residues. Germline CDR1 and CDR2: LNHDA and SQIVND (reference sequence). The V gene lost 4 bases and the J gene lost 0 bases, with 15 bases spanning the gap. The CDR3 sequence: CASSKASGEANYGYTF. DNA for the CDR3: TGTGCCAGTAGTAAGGCGTCTGGGGAAGCTAACTATGGCTACACCTTC. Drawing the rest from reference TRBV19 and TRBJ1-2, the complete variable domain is DGGITQSPKYLFRKEGQNVTLSCEQNLNHDAMYWYRQDPGQGLRLIYYSQIVNDFQKGDIAEGYSVSREKKESFPLTVTSAQKNPTAFYLCASSKASGEANYGYTFGSGTRLTVV.

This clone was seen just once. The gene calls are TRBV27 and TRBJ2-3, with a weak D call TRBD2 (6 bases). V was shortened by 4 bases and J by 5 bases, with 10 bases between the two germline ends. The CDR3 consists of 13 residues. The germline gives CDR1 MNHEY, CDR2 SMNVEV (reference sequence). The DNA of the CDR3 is TGTGCCAGCAGTTCCCTGGGGGGAGATACGCAGTATTTT. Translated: CASSSLGGDTQYF.

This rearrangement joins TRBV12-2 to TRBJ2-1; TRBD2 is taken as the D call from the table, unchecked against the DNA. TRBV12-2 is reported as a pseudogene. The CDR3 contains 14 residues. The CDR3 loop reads CASRFHGGANEQFF. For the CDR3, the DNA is TGTGCAAGTCGCTTTCATGGTGGAGCGAATGAGCAGTTCTTC.

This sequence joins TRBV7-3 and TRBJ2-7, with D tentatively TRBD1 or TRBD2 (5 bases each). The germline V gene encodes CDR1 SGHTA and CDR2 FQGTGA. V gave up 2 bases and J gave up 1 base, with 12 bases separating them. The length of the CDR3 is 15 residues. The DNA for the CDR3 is TGTGCCAGCAGCTTATCAATGGGACCGTCCTACGAGCAGTACTTC. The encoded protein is CASSLSMGPSYEQYF.

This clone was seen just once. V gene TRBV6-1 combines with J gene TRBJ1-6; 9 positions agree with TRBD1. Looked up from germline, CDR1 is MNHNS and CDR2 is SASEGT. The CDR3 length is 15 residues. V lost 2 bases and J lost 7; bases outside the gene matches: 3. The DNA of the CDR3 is TGTGCCAGCAGTGAATGGGACAGGGAAAATTCACCCCTCCACTTT. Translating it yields CASSEWDRENSPLHF.

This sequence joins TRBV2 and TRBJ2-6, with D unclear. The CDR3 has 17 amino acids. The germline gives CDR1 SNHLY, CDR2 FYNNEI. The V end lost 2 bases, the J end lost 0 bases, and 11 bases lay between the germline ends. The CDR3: CASSEMAGSSGANVLTF. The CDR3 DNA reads TGTGCCAGCAGTGAAATGGCCGGCAGCTCTGGGGCCAACGTCCTGACTTTC.

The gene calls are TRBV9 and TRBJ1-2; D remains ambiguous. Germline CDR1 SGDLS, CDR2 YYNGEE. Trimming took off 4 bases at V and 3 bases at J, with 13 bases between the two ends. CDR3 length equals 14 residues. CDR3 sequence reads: CASSPQDRDYGYTF. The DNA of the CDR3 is TGTGCCAGCAGCCCGCAGGATAGGGACTATGGCTACACCTTC.

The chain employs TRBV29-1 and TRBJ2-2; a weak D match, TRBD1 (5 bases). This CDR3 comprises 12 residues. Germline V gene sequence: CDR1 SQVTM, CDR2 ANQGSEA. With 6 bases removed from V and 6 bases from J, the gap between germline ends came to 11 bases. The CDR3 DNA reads TGCAGCGTGGAATCAGGGTCCGGGGAGCTGTTTTTT. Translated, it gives CSVESGSGELFF.

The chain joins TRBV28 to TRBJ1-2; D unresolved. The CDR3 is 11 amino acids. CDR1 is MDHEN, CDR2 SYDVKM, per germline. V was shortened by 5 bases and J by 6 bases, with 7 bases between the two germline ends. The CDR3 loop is CASSIGDGYTF. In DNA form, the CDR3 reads TGTGCCAGCAGTATTGGTGATGGCTACACCTTC.

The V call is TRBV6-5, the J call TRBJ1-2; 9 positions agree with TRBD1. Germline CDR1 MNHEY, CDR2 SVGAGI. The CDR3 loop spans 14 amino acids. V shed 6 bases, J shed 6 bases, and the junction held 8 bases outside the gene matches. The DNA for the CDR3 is TGTGCCAGCAGCCCGGGACAGGGAATTAATGGCTACACCTTC. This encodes CASSPGQGINGYTF.

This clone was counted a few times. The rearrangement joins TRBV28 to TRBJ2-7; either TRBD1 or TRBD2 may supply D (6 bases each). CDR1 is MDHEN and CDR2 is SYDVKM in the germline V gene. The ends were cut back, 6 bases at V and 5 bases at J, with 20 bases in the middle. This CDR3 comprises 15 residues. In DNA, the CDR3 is TGTGCCAGCAGCCAAGGGCCGGGGGCGTATCACGAGCAGTACTTC. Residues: CASSQGPGAYHEQYF.

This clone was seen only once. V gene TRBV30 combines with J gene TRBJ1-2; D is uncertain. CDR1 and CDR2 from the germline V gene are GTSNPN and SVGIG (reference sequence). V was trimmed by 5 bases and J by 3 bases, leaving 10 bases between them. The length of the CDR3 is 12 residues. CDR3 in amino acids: CAWSDIDYGYTF. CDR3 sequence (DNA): TGTGCCTGGTCCGACATCGACTATGGCTACACCTTC.

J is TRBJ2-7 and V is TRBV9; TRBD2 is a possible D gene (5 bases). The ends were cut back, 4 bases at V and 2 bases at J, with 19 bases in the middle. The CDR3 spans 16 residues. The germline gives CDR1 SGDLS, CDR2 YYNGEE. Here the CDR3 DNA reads TGTGCCAGCAGCCCCCCGGAGGCCGTAGGAACCTACGAGCAGTACTTC. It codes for CASSPPEAVGTYEQYF.

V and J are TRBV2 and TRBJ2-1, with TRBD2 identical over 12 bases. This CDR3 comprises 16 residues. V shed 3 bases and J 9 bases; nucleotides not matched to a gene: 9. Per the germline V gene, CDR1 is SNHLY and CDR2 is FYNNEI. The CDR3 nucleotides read TGTGCCAGCAGTGATGTACGACTAGCGGGAGAGGGTGAGCAGTTCTTC. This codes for CASSDVRLAGEGEQFF.

CDR3 sequence reads: CAPDRVSKEKLFF. CDR3 coding DNA: TGTGCCCCGGACAGGGTTAGTAAGGAAAAACTGTTTTTT. This chain joins TRBV25-1 and TRBJ1-4; 8 bases are shared with TRBD1. Germline V gives CDR1 MGHDK, CDR2 SYGVNS. Germline trimming cut 11 bases from V and 8 bases from J; bases unmatched to any gene: 10. The CDR3 is 13 residues long.

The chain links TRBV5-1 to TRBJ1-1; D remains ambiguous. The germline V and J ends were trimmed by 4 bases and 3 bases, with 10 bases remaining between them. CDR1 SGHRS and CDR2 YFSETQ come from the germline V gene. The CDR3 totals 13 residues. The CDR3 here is CASSNREDTEAFF. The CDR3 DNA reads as TGCGCCAGCAGCAACCGAGAGGACACTGAAGCTTTCTTT.

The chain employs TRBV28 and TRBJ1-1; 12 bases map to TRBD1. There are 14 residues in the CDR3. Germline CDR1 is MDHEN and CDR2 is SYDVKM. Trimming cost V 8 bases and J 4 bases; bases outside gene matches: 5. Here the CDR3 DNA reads TGTGCCAGCCCCGGGACAGGGGGCCCCACTGAAGCTTTCTTT. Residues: CASPGTGGPTEAFF.